The 12 T cell receptor beta chains below all came from one sample that was sequenced in a study of human T cells and chemical hapten exposure (dated by TCRdb to the early 2020s). The library was produced with RACE. Sequencing was carried out with a NextSeq 500. In-frame beta chains were kept once TCRdb had trimmed the public reads at Q25 with fastp and called clones with MiXCR. Each entry merges the rows of one CDR3 protein and shows their most common DNA and genes. For this sample there are 280,000 or so distinct CDR3 sequences; around 7% appear just once. Together, the top ten hold around 1.2% of the sample. The time point tag for this specimen amounts to: pre-sensitization, week 0. Read against the paper, the sample's treatment or condition label means: therapeutic diphenylcyclopropenone sensitization with weekly scalp DPC. This specimen consisted of whole blood, obtained in connection with sensitization to the hapten diphenylcyclopropenone (DPC). Source of these receptors: a man younger than 35 with alopecia areata. Some clones in this sample may be carry-over from other donors' samples.

This clonotype has ten or more counts. The chain has TRBV7-2 and TRBJ1-3; perhaps TRBD1 as D (6 bases). V lost 1 base and J 4 bases, leaving 11 bases between the germline ends. CDR1 SGHTA and CDR2 FQGNSA come from the germline V gene. The CDR3 loop spans 15 amino acids. The DNA of the CDR3 is TGTGCCAGCAGCTTAGTATGGGGGGCCGGAAACACCATATATTTT. Translating it yields CASSLVWGAGNTIYF.

The chain links TRBV7-6 to TRBJ2-5; 9 bases are a match to TRBD1. V lost 2 bases and J lost 2; bases outside the gene matches: 12. Per germline, CDR1 SGHVS and CDR2 FNYEAQ. The length of the CDR3 is 18 residues. CDR3 sequence reads: CASSLPGQGLPPQETQYF. CDR3 DNA: TGTGCCAGCAGCTTACCGGGACAGGGACTGCCACCACAAGAGACCCAGTACTTC.

The table lists this clonotype with a few counts. The chain uses TRBV20-1 and TRBJ1-5; 7 bases fit TRBD1. The germline V gene encodes CDR1 DFQATT and CDR2 SNEGSKA (reference sequence). CDR3 length: 16 residues. V gave up 3 bases and J gave up 1 base; unmatched junction bases: 9. The CDR3 DNA follows: TGCAGTGCTAGGAGGGATGACAGGGTGAGCAATCAGCCCCAGCATTTT. As protein: CSARRDDRVSNQPQHF.

CDR3 in amino acids: CSLRDTSNYGYTF. Written as DNA, the CDR3 is TGCAGCCTACGGGACACCTCTAACTATGGCTACACCTTC. V is TRBV29-1 and J is TRBJ1-2; maybe TRBD1 (6 bases). V lost 8 bases to trimming and J lost 0 bases, with 13 bases between them. Per germline, CDR1 SQVTM and CDR2 ANQGSEA. The length of the CDR3 is 13 residues.

This clonotype was counted many times. The CDR3 DNA is TGTGCCAGCCGCAGGGACTTTAGTAATCAGCCCCAGCATTTT. It yields the protein CASRRDFSNQPQHF. V gene TRBV12-3 or TRBV12-4 combines with J gene TRBJ1-5; tentative D call: TRBD1 (5 bases). Trimming shortened V by 8 bases and J by 4 bases, and 15 bases separated the two germline ends. This CDR3 is 14 amino acids long.

The chain combines TRBV29-1 with TRBJ2-3; the D gene could be TRBD1 or TRBD2 (7 bases each). This CDR3 spans 14 amino acids. Trimming pared 3 bases from V and 6 bases from J, leaving 16 bases between. The germline CDR1 and CDR2 sequences are SQVTM and ANQGSEA. CDR3 loop: CSVDGGTVSDTQYF. CDR3 DNA sequence: TGCAGCGTTGACGGGGGGACAGTTTCTGATACGCAGTATTTT.

This clonotype was seen a handful of times. The V gene is TRBV7-9, the J gene TRBJ1-1; 9 bases agree with TRBD1. The trim removed 5 bases at V and 11 bases at J, leaving 12 bases unmatched. There are 14 residues in the CDR3. The germline V gene has CDR1 SEHNR and CDR2 FQNEAQ (reference sequence). As DNA, the CDR3 is TGTGCCAGCAGCGCTAGACAGGGGGGTCTTGTGGCTTTCTTT. Translating it yields CASSARQGGLVAFF.

This chain uses TRBV9 with TRBJ1-1, with 7 bases matching TRBD1. Germline CDR1 reads SGDLS; CDR2 reads YYNGEE. The CDR3 extends over 12 amino acids. J gave up 8 bases and V 4 bases, and 5 bases lay outside the gene matches. The CDR3 nucleotides are TGTGCCAGCAGCCCAACGGACAGGGAAGCTTTCTTT. Translation gives CASSPTDREAFF. Using reference TRBV9 and TRBJ1-1 for the parts outside the CDR3, the full variable domain is DSGVTQTPKHLITATGQRVTLRCSPRSGDLSVYWYQQSLDQGLQFLIQYYNGEERAKGNILERFSAQQFPDLHSELNLSSLELGDSALYFCASSPTDREAFFGQGTRLTVV.

The gene calls are TRBV7-3 and TRBJ2-5; 9 bases align to TRBD1. CDR1 and CDR2 from the germline V gene are SGHTA and FQGTGA. This CDR3 is 16 amino acids long. V lost 5 bases, J lost 5 bases, and 12 bases stayed unmatched. CDR3 residues: CASSTMDRGGSETQYF. CDR3 sequence (DNA): TGTGCCAGCAGCACCATGGACAGGGGAGGGTCGGAGACCCAGTACTTC.

The table lists this clonotype with many counts. The gene calls are TRBV11-2 and TRBJ2-7; 9 bases map to TRBD1. Looked up from germline, CDR1 is SGHAT and CDR2 is FQNNGV. Trimming at V came to 5 bases and at J to 0 bases, leaving 5 bases not matched to a gene. The CDR3 has 15 amino acids. CDR3 loop: CASSPDRGRSYEQYV. For the CDR3, the DNA is TGTGCCAGCAGCCCGGACAGGGGACGCTCCTACGAGCAGTACGTC.

The table lists this clonotype with many counts. This rearrangement joins TRBV7-9 to TRBJ2-3; D is ambiguous. The germline V gene encodes CDR1 SEHNR and CDR2 FQNEAQ (reference sequence). The V end lost 1 base, the J end lost 4 bases, and 9 bases lay between the germline ends. The CDR3 length is 14 residues. The CDR3 coding sequence is TGTGCCAGCAGCTTAGAGAATCGTGCAGATACGCAGTATTTT. This gives the protein CASSLENRADTQYF.

The chain carries TRBV10-3 and TRBJ2-2, with a possible D match to TRBD1 (5 bases). Germline V gene data show CDR1 as ENHRY and CDR2 as SYGVKD. The length of the CDR3 is 14 residues. Trimming shortened V by 6 bases and J by 7 bases, and 15 bases separated the two germline ends. The CDR3, as DNA: TGTGCCATCAGCCCCCCGCCAGGGATCGGGGAGCTGTTTTTT. Its translation: CAISPPPGIGELFF.